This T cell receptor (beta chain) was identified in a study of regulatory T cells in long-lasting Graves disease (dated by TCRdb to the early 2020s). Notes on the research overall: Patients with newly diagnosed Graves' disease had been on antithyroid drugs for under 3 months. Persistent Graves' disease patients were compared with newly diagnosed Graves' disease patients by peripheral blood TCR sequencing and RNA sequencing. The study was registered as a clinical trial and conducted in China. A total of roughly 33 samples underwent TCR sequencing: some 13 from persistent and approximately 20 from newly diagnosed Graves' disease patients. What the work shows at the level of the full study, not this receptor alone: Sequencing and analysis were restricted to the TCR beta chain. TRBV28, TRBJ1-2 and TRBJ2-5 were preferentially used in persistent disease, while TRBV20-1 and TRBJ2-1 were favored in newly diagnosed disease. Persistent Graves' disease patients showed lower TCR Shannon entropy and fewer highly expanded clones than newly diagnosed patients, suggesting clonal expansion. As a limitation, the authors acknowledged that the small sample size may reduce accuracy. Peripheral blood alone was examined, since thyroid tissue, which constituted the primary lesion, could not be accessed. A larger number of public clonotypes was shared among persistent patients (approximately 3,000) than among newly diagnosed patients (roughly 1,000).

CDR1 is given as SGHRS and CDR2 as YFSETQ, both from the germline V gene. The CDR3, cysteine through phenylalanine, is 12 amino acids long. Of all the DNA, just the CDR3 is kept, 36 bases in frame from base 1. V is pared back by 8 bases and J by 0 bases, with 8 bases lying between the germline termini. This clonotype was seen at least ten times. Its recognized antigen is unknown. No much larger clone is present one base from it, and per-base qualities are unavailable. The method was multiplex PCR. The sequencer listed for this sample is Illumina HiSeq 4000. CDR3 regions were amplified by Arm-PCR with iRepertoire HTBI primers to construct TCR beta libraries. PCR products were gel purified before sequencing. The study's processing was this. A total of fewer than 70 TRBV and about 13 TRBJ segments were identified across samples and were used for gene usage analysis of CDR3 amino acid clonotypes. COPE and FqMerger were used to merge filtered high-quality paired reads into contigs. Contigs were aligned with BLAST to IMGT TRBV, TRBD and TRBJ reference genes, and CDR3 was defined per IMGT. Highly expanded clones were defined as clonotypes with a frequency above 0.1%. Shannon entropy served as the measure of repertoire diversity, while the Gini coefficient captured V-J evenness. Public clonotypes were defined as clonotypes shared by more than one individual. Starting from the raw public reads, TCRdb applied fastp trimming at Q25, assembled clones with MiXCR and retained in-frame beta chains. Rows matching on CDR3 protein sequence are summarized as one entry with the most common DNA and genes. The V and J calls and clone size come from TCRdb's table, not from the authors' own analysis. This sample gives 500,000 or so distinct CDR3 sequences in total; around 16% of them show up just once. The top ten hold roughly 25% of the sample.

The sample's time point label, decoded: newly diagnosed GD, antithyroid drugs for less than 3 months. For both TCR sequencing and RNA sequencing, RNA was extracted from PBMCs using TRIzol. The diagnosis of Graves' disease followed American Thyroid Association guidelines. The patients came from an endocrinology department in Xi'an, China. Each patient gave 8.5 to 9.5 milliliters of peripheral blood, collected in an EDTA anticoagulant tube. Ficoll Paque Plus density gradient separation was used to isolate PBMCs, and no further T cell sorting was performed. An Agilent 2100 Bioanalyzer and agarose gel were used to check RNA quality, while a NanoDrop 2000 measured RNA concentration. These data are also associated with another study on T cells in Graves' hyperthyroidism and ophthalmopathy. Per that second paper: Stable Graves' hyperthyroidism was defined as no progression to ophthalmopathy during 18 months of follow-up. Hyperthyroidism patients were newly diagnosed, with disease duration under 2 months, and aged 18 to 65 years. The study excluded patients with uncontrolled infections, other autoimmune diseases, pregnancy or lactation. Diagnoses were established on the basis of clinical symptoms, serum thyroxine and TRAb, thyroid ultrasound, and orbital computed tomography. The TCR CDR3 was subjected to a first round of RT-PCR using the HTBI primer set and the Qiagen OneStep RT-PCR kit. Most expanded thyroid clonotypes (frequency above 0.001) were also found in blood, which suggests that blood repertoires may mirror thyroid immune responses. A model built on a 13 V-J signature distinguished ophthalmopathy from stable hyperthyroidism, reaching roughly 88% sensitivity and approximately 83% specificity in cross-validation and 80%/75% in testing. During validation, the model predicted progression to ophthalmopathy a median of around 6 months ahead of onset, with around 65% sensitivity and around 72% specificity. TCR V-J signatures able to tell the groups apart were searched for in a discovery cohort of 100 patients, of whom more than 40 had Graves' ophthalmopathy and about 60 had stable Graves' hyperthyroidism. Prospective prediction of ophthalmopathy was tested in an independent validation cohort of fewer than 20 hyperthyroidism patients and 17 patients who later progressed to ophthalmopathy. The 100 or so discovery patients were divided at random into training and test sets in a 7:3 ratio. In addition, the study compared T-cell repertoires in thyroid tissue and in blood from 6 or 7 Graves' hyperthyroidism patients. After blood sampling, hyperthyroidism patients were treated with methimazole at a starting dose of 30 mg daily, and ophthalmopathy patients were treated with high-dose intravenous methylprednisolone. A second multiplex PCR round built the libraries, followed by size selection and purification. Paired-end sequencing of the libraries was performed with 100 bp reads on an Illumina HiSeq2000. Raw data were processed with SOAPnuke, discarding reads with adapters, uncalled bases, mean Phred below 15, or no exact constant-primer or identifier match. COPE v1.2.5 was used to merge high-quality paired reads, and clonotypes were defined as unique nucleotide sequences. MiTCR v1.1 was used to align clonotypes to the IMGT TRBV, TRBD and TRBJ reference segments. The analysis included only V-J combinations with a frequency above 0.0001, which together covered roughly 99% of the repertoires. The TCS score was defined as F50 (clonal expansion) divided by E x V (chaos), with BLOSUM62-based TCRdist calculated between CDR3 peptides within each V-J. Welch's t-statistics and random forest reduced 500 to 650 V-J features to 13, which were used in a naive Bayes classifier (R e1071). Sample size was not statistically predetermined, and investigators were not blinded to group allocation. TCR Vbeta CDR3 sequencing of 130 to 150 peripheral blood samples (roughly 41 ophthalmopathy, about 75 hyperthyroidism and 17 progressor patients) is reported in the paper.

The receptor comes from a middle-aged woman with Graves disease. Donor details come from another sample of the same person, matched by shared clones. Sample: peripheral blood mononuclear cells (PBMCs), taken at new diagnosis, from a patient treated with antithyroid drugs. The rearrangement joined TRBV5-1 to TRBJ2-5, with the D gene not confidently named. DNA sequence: TGCGCCAGGCGACATCACCAAGAGACCCAGTACTTC. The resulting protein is CARRHHQETQYF.